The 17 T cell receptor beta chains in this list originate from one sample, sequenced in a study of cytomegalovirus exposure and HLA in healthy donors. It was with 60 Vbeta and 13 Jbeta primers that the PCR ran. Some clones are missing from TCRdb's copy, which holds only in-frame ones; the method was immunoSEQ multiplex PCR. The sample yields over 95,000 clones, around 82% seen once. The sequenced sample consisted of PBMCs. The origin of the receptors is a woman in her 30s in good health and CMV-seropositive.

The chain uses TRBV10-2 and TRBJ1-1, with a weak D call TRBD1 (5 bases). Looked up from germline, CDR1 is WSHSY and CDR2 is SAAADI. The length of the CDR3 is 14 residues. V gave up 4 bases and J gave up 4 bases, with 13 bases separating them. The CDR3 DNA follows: TGCGCCAGCAGTGGGAGGGAGGGGTTCACTGAAGCTTTCTTT. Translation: CASSGREGFTEAFF.

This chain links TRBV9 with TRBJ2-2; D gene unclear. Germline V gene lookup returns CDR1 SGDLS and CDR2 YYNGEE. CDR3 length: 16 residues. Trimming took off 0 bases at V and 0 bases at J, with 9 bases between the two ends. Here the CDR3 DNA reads TGTGCCAGCAGCGTAGAGCCGGGTACGAACACCGGGGAGCTGTTTTTT. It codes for CASSVEPGTNTGELFF.

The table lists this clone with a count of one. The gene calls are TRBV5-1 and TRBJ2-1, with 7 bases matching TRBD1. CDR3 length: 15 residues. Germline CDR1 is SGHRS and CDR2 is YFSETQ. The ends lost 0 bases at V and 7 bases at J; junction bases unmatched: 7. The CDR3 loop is CASSLEWTGSNEQFF. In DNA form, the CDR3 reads TGCGCCAGCAGCTTGGAGTGGACAGGTAGTAATGAGCAGTTCTTC.

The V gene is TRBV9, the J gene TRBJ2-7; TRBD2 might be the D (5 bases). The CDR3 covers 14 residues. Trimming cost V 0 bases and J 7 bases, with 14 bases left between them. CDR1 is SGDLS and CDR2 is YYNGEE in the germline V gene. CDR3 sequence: CASSVGRSVTEQYF. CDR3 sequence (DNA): TGTGCCAGCAGCGTAGGGAGGTCTGTTACGGAGCAGTACTTC.

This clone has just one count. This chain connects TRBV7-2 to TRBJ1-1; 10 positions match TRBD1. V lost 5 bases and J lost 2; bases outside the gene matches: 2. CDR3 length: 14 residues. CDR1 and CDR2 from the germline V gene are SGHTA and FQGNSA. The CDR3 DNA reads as TGTGCCAGCAGCCGGGACAGGGGAAACACTGAAGCTTTCTTT. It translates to CASSRDRGNTEAFF.

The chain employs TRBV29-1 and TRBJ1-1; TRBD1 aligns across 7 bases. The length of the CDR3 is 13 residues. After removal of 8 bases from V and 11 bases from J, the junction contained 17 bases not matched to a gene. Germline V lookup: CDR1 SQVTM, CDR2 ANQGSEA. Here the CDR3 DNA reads TGCAGCTCCGAATCGGACAGGTCCCTTTTCGCTTTCTTT. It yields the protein CSSESDRSLFAFF.

CDR3 nucleotide sequence: TGTGCCAGCTCACCACCGGGGCAGAACTATGGCTACACCTTC. The encoded protein is CASSPPGQNYGYTF. The chain employs TRBV18 and TRBJ1-2; D is possibly TRBD1 (5 bases). V was clipped by 0 bases and J by 2 bases, with 7 bases between them. CDR3 size: 14 residues. Germline V CDR1 and CDR2: KGHSH, LQKENI. The complete variable domain, with remaining parts taken from reference TRBV18 and TRBJ1-2, reads NAGVMQNPRHLVRRRGQEARLRCSPMKGHSHVYWYRQLPEEGLKFMVYLQKENIIDESGMPKERFSAEFPKEGPSILRIQQVVRGDSAAYFCASSPPGQNYGYTFGSGTRLTVV.

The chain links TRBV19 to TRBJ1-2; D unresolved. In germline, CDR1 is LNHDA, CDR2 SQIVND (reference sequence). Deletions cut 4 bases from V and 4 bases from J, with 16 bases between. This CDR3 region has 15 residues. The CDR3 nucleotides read TGTGCCAGTAGTAACGTGGGCCGCAAGATCTATGGCTACACCTTC. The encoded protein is CASSNVGRKIYGYTF. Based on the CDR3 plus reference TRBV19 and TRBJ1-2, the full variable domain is DGGITQSPKYLFRKEGQNVTLSCEQNLNHDAMYWYRQDPGQGLRLIYYSQIVNDFQKGDIAEGYSVSREKKESFPLTVTSAQKNPTAFYLCASSNVGRKIYGYTFGSGTRLTVV.

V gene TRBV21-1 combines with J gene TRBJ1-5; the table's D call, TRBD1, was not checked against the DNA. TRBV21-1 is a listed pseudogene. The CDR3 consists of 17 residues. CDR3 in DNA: TGTGCCAGCAGCAAAGGTGAAACAGGGGATAACAATCAGCCCCAGCATTTT. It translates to CASSKGETGDNNQPQHF.

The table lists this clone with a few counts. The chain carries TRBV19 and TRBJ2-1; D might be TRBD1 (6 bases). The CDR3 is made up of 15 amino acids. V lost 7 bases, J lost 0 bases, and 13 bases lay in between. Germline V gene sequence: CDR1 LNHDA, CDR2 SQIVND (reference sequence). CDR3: CASTKRDISYNEQFF. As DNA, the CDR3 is TGTGCCAGTACCAAACGGGACATCTCCTACAATGAGCAGTTCTTC.

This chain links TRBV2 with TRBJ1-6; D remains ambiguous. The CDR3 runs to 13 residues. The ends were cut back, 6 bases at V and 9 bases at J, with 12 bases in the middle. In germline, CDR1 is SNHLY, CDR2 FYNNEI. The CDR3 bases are TGTGCCAGCAGGCGCGGCAAAAGTTCACCCCTCCACTTT. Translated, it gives CASRRGKSSPLHF.

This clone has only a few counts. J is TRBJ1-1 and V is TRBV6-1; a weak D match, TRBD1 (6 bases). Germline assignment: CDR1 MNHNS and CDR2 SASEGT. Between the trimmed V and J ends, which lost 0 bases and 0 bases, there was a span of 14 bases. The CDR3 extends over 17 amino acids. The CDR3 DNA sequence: TGTGCCAGCAGTGAAGCGACGACAGGAAAAATGAACACTGAAGCTTTCTTT. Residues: CASSEATTGKMNTEAFF.

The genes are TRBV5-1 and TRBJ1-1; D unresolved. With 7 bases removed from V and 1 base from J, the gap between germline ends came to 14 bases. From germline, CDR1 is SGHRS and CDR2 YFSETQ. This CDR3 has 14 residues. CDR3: CASWGGFENTEAFF. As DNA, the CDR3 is TGCGCCAGCTGGGGAGGGTTTGAGAACACTGAAGCTTTCTTT.

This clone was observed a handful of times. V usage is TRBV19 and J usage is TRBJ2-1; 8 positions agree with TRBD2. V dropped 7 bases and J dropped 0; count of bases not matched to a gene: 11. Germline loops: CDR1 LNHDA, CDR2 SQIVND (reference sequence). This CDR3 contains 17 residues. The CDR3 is CASTPIGLAGSYNEQFF. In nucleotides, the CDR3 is TGTGCCAGTACCCCGATCGGGCTAGCGGGCTCCTACAATGAGCAGTTCTTC.

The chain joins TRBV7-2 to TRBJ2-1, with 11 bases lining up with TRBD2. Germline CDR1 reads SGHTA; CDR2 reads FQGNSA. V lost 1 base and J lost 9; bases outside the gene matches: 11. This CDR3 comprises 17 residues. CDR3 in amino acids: CASSLGSGRGGLGEQFF. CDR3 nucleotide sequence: TGTGCCAGCAGCTTAGGTAGCGGGAGGGGGGGGCTTGGTGAGCAGTTCTTC. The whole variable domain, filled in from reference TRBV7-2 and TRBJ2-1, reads GAGVSQSPSNKVTEKGKDVELRCDPISGHTALYWYRQSLGQGLEFLIYFQGNSAPDKSGLPSDRFSAERTGGSVSTLTIQRTQQEDSAVYLCASSLGSGRGGLGEQFFGPGTRLTVL.

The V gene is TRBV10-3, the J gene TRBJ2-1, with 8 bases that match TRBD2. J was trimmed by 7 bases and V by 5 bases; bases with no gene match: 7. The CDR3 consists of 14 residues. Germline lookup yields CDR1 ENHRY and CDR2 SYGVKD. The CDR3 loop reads CAISSSGSKNEQFF. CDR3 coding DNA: TGTGCCATCAGTTCAAGCGGGAGTAAGAATGAGCAGTTCTTC.

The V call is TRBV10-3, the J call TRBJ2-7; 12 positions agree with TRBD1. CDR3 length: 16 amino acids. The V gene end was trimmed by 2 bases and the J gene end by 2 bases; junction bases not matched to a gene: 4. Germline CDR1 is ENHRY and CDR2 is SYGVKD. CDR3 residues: CAISENRDRGPYEQYF. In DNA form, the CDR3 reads TGTGCCATCAGTGAGAATAGGGACAGGGGGCCCTACGAGCAGTACTTC.